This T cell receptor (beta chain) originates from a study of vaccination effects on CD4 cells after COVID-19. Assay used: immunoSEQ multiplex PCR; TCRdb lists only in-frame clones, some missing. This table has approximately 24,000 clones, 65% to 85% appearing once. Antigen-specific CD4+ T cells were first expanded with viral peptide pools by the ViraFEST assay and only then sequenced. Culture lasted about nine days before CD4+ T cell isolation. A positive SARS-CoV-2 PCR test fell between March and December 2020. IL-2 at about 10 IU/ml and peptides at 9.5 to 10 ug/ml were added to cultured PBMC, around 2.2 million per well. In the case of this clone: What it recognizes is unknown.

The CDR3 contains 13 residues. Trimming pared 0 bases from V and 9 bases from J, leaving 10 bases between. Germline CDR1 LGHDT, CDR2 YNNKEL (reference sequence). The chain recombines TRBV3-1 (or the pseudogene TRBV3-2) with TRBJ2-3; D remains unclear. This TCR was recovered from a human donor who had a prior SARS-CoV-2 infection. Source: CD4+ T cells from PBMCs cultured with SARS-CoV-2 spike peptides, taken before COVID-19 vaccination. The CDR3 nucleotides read TGTGCCAGCAGCCAAGATCTGGGGAACACGCAGTATTTT. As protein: CASSQDLGNTQYF.